These 26 T cell receptor beta chains came from one sample sequenced in a study of T-cell reconstitution after alpha-beta-depleted transplantation in children. Unique molecular identifiers were incorporated when the TCRbeta library was constructed. TCRdb itself ran the PCR reads through MiXCR, one entry per CDR3 protein. The sample consists of 400,000 to 500,000 distinct CDR3 sequences, approximately 11% of them appearing once. The material sequenced was PBMCs from the stem cell graft donor, taken from the stem cell graft. These receptor sequences come from a human donor who donated a stem cell graft to a child with acute myeloid leukemia.

In its sample, this clonotype was seen many times. The chain is built from TRBV29-1 and TRBJ2-5; D is unclear. Germline CDR1 SQVTM, CDR2 ANQGSEA. Trimming removed 6 bases from V and 2 bases from J, with 7 bases in between. The length of the CDR3 is 11 residues. CDR3 DNA: TGCAGCGTCTCGCTACAAGAGACCCAGTACTTC. Residues: CSVSLQETQYF. The variable domain in full, with the rest retrieved from reference TRBV29-1 and TRBJ2-5, is SAVISQKPSRDICQRGTSLTIQCQVDSQVTMMFWYRQQPGQSLTLIATANQGSEATYESGFVIDKFPISRPNLTFSTLTVSNMSPEDSSIYLCSVSLQETQYFGPGTRLLVL.

This clonotype was picked up a small number of times. This chain connects TRBV3-1 to TRBJ2-1, with 9 bases matching TRBD2. Per germline, CDR1 LGHDT and CDR2 YNNKEL (reference sequence). The CDR3 has 15 residues. The V segment lost 0 bases and the J segment 6 bases; nucleotides outside the gene matches: 3. The CDR3, as DNA: TGTGCCAGCAGCCAAGATCAACTAGCGGGCAATGAGCAGTTCTTC. Protein: CASSQDQLAGNEQFF.

This clonotype occurred a few times. This rearrangement joins TRBV7-2 to TRBJ2-3, with D possibly being TRBD2 (5 bases). Germline CDR1 SGHTA, CDR2 FQGNSA. Trimming took off 5 bases at V and 3 bases at J, with 9 bases between the two ends. This CDR3 contains 13 residues. The DNA of the CDR3 is TGTGCCAGCAGCCCCCGCGGGACAGATACGCAGTATTTT. It codes for CASSPRGTDTQYF.

In its sample, this clonotype was seen many times. The chain combines TRBV12-3 or TRBV12-4 with TRBJ2-4; 9 bases map to TRBD2. The CDR3 loop spans 13 amino acids. Trimming removed 2 bases from V and 7 bases from J; junction bases left unmatched: 0. The CDR3 loop is CASSLSGRNIQYF. For the CDR3, the DNA is TGTGCCAGCAGTTTAAGCGGGAGGAACATTCAGTACTTC.

The chain has TRBV20-1 and TRBJ1-1; D remains ambiguous. Trimming removed 0 bases from V and 4 bases from J, with 18 bases in between. Germline CDR1 is DFQATT and CDR2 is SNEGSKA (reference sequence). The CDR3 consists of 16 residues. CDR3 nucleotide sequence: TGCAGTGCTAGAGATGACGGCAAGGGATTGAGCACTGAAGCTTTCTTT. Translated: CSARDDGKGLSTEAFF.

This clonotype was observed a handful of times. The V and J genes are TRBV6-1 and TRBJ1-1, with 7 bases that match TRBD1. Looked up from germline, CDR1 is MNHNS and CDR2 is SASEGT. The ends lost 6 bases at V and 3 bases at J; junction bases unmatched: 10. The CDR3 length is 15 residues. In DNA form, the CDR3 reads TGTGCCAGCAGGGGCGTCGGCAGGGGGGACACTGAAGCTTTCTTT. This translates into CASRGVGRGDTEAFF.

This clonotype was counted at least ten times. J is TRBJ1-1 and V is TRBV12-3 or TRBV12-4, with a possible D match to TRBD1 (5 bases). The V and J ends lost 6 bases and 0 bases respectively, with 17 bases between them. The length of the CDR3 is 16 residues. The CDR3 DNA sequence: TGTGCCAGCAGCCTGGGGGGGGAAGTAATGAACACTGAAGCTTTCTTT. It encodes CASSLGGEVMNTEAFF.

The chain employs TRBV20-1 and TRBJ2-1; D may be TRBD1 (6 bases). With 5 bases removed from V and 4 bases from J, the gap between germline ends came to 15 bases. CDR3 length: 14 residues. The germline V gene encodes CDR1 DFQATT and CDR2 SNEGSKA (reference sequence). The CDR3 coding sequence is TGCAGTGCTCGAGGGGGAGAACCTTACAATGAGCAGTTCTTC. It encodes CSARGGEPYNEQFF.

V and J are TRBV20-1 and TRBJ1-2; 11 bases map to TRBD1. The CDR3 runs 15 residues. V lost 1 base, J lost 7 bases, and 8 bases stayed unmatched. CDR1 is DFQATT and CDR2 is SNEGSKA in the germline V gene (reference sequence). This CDR3 is CSARAAGQGVGGYTF. CDR3 DNA: TGCAGTGCTAGAGCGGCGGGACAGGGGGTGGGTGGCTACACCTTC.

Ten or more counts support this clonotype. The V and J genes are TRBV6-2 or TRBV6-3 and TRBJ2-2, with D possibly being TRBD1 or TRBD2 (5 bases each). The CDR3 runs to 13 residues. The germline V gene has CDR1 MNHEY and CDR2 SVGEGT. V was cut by 7 bases and J by 3 bases, with 9 bases left in between. CDR3 in amino acids: CASKRGDTGELFF. The CDR3, as DNA: TGTGCCAGCAAAAGGGGAGACACCGGGGAGCTGTTTTTT.

In its sample, this clonotype was seen many times. This chain uses TRBV7-2 with TRBJ2-7; D is uncertain. Germline V CDR1 and CDR2: SGHTA, FQGNSA. The germline V and J ends were trimmed by 5 bases and 7 bases, with 9 bases remaining between them. The CDR3 length is 11 residues. Written as DNA, the CDR3 is TGTGCCAGCAGCCCCGGTCTTGAGCAGTACTTC. Residues: CASSPGLEQYF.

On this clonotype: A much larger clone lies one base from this, so it may be a read error. The rearrangement links TRBV11-1 to TRBJ2-2, with 9 positions matching TRBD1. The germline CDR1 and CDR2 sequences are SGHAT and FQDESV (reference sequence). This CDR3 has 16 residues. The CDR3 DNA reads TGTGCCAGCAGCTTCGACAGGGGGTCGAACACCGGGGAGCTGCTTTTT. Translated: CASSFDRGSNTGELLF.

This clonotype showed up many times. The chain carries TRBV20-1 and TRBJ1-4, with D unresolved. This CDR3 region has 14 residues. Trimming shortened V by 6 bases and J by 7 bases, and 18 bases separated the two germline ends. The germline CDR1 and CDR2 sequences are DFQATT and SNEGSKA (reference sequence). The CDR3 coding sequence is TGCAGTGCCCCCCCGTCGGGTTATCGTGAAAAACTGTTTTTT. It translates to CSAPPSGYREKLFF.

The V gene is TRBV4-2, the J gene TRBJ2-3; 14 bases are a match to TRBD2. From germline, CDR1 is LGHNA and CDR2 YNFKEQ. The junction had 4 bases not matched to a gene; V was cut back by 5 bases and J by 3 bases. The CDR3 runs to 16 residues. Written as DNA, the CDR3 is TGTGCCAGCAGCGCCCGACTAGCGGGGGGGACAGATACGCAGTATTTT. Translated, it gives CASSARLAGGTDTQYF.

The sample holds many counts of this clonotype. V is TRBV20-1 and J is TRBJ2-5; D may be TRBD1 (6 bases). Germline V gene lookup returns CDR1 DFQATT and CDR2 SNEGSKA (reference sequence). The CDR3 loop spans 14 amino acids. Trimming shortened V by 1 base and J by 1 base, and 10 bases separated the two germline ends. CDR3 DNA: TGCAGTGCTAGAGCAGGGGACCGCCAAGAGACCCAGTACTTC. As protein: CSARAGDRQETQYF.

This clonotype has just a few counts. The V gene is TRBV25-1, the J gene TRBJ2-1; 10 bases match TRBD1. Trimming removed 6 bases from V and 9 bases from J; junction bases left unmatched: 8. The CDR3 runs to 14 residues. Germline V gives CDR1 MGHDK, CDR2 SYGVNS. The CDR3 loop reads CASSPGQGFGEQFF. CDR3 bases: TGTGCCAGCAGCCCGGGACAGGGGTTTGGTGAGCAGTTCTTC.

V is TRBV12-5 and J is TRBJ2-1, with TRBD2 identical over 9 bases. The CDR3 sequence is 15 residues long. The V segment lost 7 bases and the J segment 8 bases; nucleotides outside the gene matches: 12. Germline values: CDR1 LGHNT, CDR2 FRNRAP. CDR3 sequence: CASVVSGSYVDEQFF. The CDR3 bases are TGTGCTAGTGTGGTTAGCGGGAGTTATGTGGATGAGCAGTTCTTC.

The V call is TRBV7-9, the J call TRBJ2-5, with D perhaps TRBD2 (6 bases). V was clipped by 5 bases and J by 3 bases, with 13 bases between them. The CDR3 extends over 14 amino acids. The germline CDR1 and CDR2 sequences are SEHNR and FQNEAQ (reference sequence). The CDR3 DNA sequence: TGTGCCAGCAGCCCCTACGGGAGCGAAGAGACCCAGTACTTC. Encoded protein: CASSPYGSEETQYF. The entire variable domain, with the rest obtained from reference TRBV7-9 and TRBJ2-5, is as follows: DTGVSQNPRHKITKRGQNVTFRCDPISEHNRLYWYRQTLGQGPEFLTYFQNEAQLEKSRLLSDRFSAERPKGSFSTLEIQRTEQGDSAMYLCASSPYGSEETQYFGPGTRLLVL.

The table lists this clonotype with a few counts. The chain uses TRBV20-1 and TRBJ2-5; TRBD2 agrees at 14 bases. CDR3 size: 15 residues. V shed 6 bases, J shed 5 bases, and the junction held 8 bases outside the gene matches. Per the germline V gene, CDR1 is DFQATT and CDR2 is SNEGSKA (reference sequence). This chain's CDR3 is CSASRTSGRRETQYF. In DNA form, the CDR3 reads TGCAGTGCGAGCCGGACTAGCGGGAGGAGGGAGACCCAGTACTTC.

The chain recombines TRBV5-1 with TRBJ2-2; D is undetermined. V was cut by 0 bases and J by 7 bases, with 4 bases left in between. The CDR3 sequence is 12 residues long. CDR1 is SGHRS and CDR2 is YFSETQ in the germline V gene. The CDR3 region has the DNA TGCGCCAGCAGCTTGGATGTCGGGGAGCTGTTTTTT. It codes for CASSLDVGELFF.

This chain connects TRBV7-8 to TRBJ1-1, with TRBD1 matching over 7 bases. The ends lost 6 bases at V and 4 bases at J; junction bases unmatched: 8. The CDR3 is made up of 14 amino acids. Germline assignment: CDR1 SGHVS and CDR2 FQNEAQ. CDR3 nucleotides: TGTGCCAGCAGTCTAGGGGGCTTGAGCACTGAAGCTTTCTTT. It is translated as CASSLGGLSTEAFF.

J is TRBJ1-5 and V is TRBV20-1, with D unclear. Germline values: CDR1 DFQATT, CDR2 SNEGSKA (reference sequence). This CDR3 is built from 13 residues. Trimming removed 2 bases from V and 6 bases from J, with 11 bases in between. This CDR3 is CSARPIGRQPQHF. CDR3 DNA: TGCAGTGCTAGACCGATAGGGCGTCAGCCCCAGCATTTT.

This clonotype was counted between two and nine times. This sequence joins TRBV3-1 and TRBJ2-1; 7 nucleotides align to TRBD1. This CDR3 contains 16 residues. Trimming at V came to 0 bases and at J to 4 bases, leaving 6 bases not matched to a gene. CDR1 is LGHDT and CDR2 is YNNKEL in the germline V gene (reference sequence). The CDR3 DNA sequence: TGTGCCAGCAGCCAAGACATCCGGGACAGTTACAATGAGCAGTTCTTC. It yields the protein CASSQDIRDSYNEQFF.

The chain employs TRBV11-2 and TRBJ2-1; possibly TRBD2 for D (5 bases). CDR1 is SGHAT, CDR2 FQNNGV, per germline. Trimming took 3 bases from V and 0 from J, leaving 9 bases between them. This CDR3 is 15 amino acids long. CDR3 amino acids: CASSFDGSSYNEQFF. The CDR3 region has the DNA TGTGCCAGCAGCTTCGATGGGAGCTCCTACAATGAGCAGTTCTTC.

This clonotype was recorded a few times. This chain uses TRBV20-1 with TRBJ1-3; 7 bases are a match to TRBD1. This CDR3 has 14 residues. The germline gives CDR1 DFQATT, CDR2 SNEGSKA (reference sequence). V was pared by 2 bases and J by 4 bases, with 5 bases of the junction left unmatched. The CDR3 sequence: CSARQPGQGNTIYF. In DNA form, the CDR3 reads TGCAGTGCTAGACAACCGGGACAGGGAAACACCATATATTTT.

The rearrangement joins TRBV12-3 or TRBV12-4 to TRBJ1-5; a weak D match, TRBD1 (6 bases). The CDR3 consists of 15 residues. The ends were cut back, 5 bases at V and 5 bases at J, with 16 bases in the middle. CDR3: CASSPSARGDQPQHF. CDR3 bases: TGTGCCAGCAGTCCCTCCGCCAGGGGCGATCAGCCCCAGCATTTT.